A single TCR beta chain is shown here with its context. V was pared by 3 bases and J by 0 bases, with 11 bases between. The length of the CDR3 is 14 residues. The germline gives CDR1 DFQATT, CDR2 SNEGSKA (reference sequence). Authors' methods: Reference gene primer amplification in the assay estimated nucleated cell counts. This table comes from immunoSEQ multiplex PCR, and its TCRdb copy is limited to in-frame clones, with some not included. That table furnishes V, J and clone size, whereas the DNA furnished D and trimming. The sample lists about 200,000 clones, roughly 89% occurring once. The sample is drawn from a study of blood T cell repertoires in COVID-19.

Material: peripheral blood. The clonotype comes from a man aged 55 to 70 who had recovered from COVID-19. The chain carries TRBV20-1 and TRBJ1-1; D might be TRBD1 (5 bases). The DNA of the CDR3 is TGCAGTGCTAGTGGACACTCCATGAACACTGAAGCTTTCTTT. Its translation is CSASGHSMNTEAFF.